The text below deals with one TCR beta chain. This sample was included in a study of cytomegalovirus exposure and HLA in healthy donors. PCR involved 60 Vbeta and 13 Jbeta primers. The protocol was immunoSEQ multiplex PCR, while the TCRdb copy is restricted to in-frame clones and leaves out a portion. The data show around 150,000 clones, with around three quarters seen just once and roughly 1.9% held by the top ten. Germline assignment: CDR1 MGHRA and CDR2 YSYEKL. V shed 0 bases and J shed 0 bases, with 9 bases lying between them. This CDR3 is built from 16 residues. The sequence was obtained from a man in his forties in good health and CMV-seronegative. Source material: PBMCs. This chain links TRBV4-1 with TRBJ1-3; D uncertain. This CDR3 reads CASSQEAGVSGNTIYF. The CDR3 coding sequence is TGCGCCAGCAGCCAAGAAGCGGGCGTCTCTGGAAACACCATATATTTT.